The subject of this entry is one TCR beta chain. Its antigen is not identified. Noted time point: patch test 2, 6 weeks after DPC sensitization. Regarding treatment: therapeutic diphenylcyclopropenone sensitization with weekly scalp DPC. The study extracted total RNA from unfractionated whole blood. This sample is part of a study of human T cells and chemical hapten exposure. Original methodology: TCR counts had a median of about 99,000 per sample and spanned roughly 23,224 to 700,000. TCRdb reprocessed the RACE reads with MiXCR, giving one entry per CDR3 protein. TCRdb assigned the V and J calls; the authors' analysis was not used. Counted here are 350,000 to 400,000 distinct CDR3 sequences, 6% to 7% occurring once; the ten biggest clones make up about 5%. Study-wide findings and caveats: Sensitizing with DPC caused no change in TCRs above 1 in 1000 frequency. Among expanded TCRs, significantly more large CDR3 similarity clusters formed than among controls.

The material was whole blood, obtained in connection with sensitization to the hapten diphenylcyclopropenone (DPC). The TCR was taken from a woman under 30 with alopecia areata. Some clones in this sample may be carry-over from other donors' samples.

The CDR3 nucleotides read TGTGCCAGCAGTTTAGGCGGGGGGGAAGTGGATACGCAGTATTTT. Its translation is CASSLGGGEVDTQYF. The chain joins TRBV12-3 or TRBV12-4 to TRBJ2-3; 9 bases map to TRBD2. V dropped 1 base and J dropped 6; count of bases not matched to a gene: 5. The CDR3 extends over 15 amino acids.